This record looks at one T cell receptor beta chain sequence and its context. The sample belongs to a study of control samples from healthy donors and cancer patients. TCRdb's copy holds only in-frame clones and misses some; the assay was immunoSEQ multiplex PCR. The sample lists a few hundred thousand clones; roughly 90% were seen once. The source material was PBMCs. This receptor was identified in a man aged 40-49 years with head and neck cancer.

DNA for the CDR3: TGTGCCAGCTCACCGGAGGGGAGAAGCAATCAGCCCCAGCATTTT. This codes for CASSPEGRSNQPQHF. This sequence joins TRBV18 and TRBJ1-5; TRBD1 might be the D (5 bases). Germline assignment: CDR1 KGHSH and CDR2 LQKENI. This CDR3 spans 15 amino acids. Trimming cost V 3 bases and J 1 base, with 10 bases left between them.